This T cell receptor (beta chain) comes out of a study of blood T cell repertoires in COVID-19. The wider study: The origin of the acute and convalescent COVID-19 samples was the United States, Italy and Spain. The analysed material was cDNA or gDNA that came from T cells, B-cell-depleted T cells, or PBMCs.

This CDR3 spans 16 amino acids. V shed 2 bases and J shed 4 bases, with 18 bases lying between them. Germline V lookup: CDR1 SGHRS, CDR2 YFSETQ. Source study methods: Scientists estimated how many nucleated cells there were by amplifying reference gene primers. Data came from immunoSEQ multiplex PCR; TCRdb stores just in-frame clones and leaves some out. The D gene and trimming were derived from the DNA, and the V and J assignments and clone size from that table. The data hold over 300,000 clones, with more than 80% observed a single time. Sequencing input: peripheral blood. This TCR came from a man aged 35 to 55 with acute or convalescent COVID-19. V is TRBV5-1 and J is TRBJ1-1; D is ambiguous. CDR3 amino acids: CASSFSGSSGSTEAFF. The CDR3 coding sequence is TGCGCCAGCAGCTTTTCAGGCTCGTCGGGGAGCACTGAAGCTTTCTTT.